The 5 T cell receptor beta chains reported below all come from one sample, sequenced in a study of blood T cell repertoires in COVID-19. The protocol was immunoSEQ multiplex PCR, while the TCRdb copy is restricted to in-frame clones and leaves out a portion. The table shows over 200,000 clones, with around 90% occurring only once. The sequencing sample was made of peripheral blood. All receptors come from a man aged 60 to 75 who had recovered from COVID-19.

Concerning this clone itself: One junction end does not reproduce the germline sequence, and a read error may be involved. The chain is built from TRBV7-9 and TRBJ2-3; 8 bases are shared with TRBD2. Germline V lookup: CDR1 SEHNR, CDR2 FQNEAQ (reference sequence). The CDR3 runs 14 residues. In DNA, the CDR3 is TGTGCCAGCAGTTCCGCCGGGGGGGCAGAGACGCAGTATTTT. This sequence encodes CASSSAGGAETQYF.

CDR3 in DNA: TGTGCCAGCAGCTTCGGGACAGATGAAAAACTGTTTTTT. Amino acids: CASSFGTDEKLFF. The rearrangement joins TRBV5-6 to TRBJ1-4, with 7 bases lining up with TRBD1. The V gene end was trimmed by 2 bases and the J gene end by 6 bases; junction bases not matched to a gene: 1. The CDR3 length is 13 residues. The germline V gene has CDR1 SGHDT and CDR2 YYEEEE.

This rearrangement joins TRBV6-1 to TRBJ2-1; D is possibly TRBD1 (5 bases). CDR1 and CDR2 from the germline V gene are MNHNS and SASEGT. V lost 1 base and J lost 0, with 7 bases in between. The CDR3 loop spans 15 amino acids. The CDR3 nucleotides read TGTGCCAGCAGTGAAGGGGGCTCCTCCTACAATGAGCAGTTCTTC. As protein: CASSEGGSSYNEQFF.

This chain connects TRBV3-1 (or the pseudogene TRBV3-2) to TRBJ2-3; 7 bases are a match to TRBD1. Unmatched junction bases numbered 3, after V lost 4 bases and J lost 2 bases. CDR1 LGHDT and CDR2 YNNKEL come from the germline V gene (reference sequence). CDR3 length equals 14 residues. CDR3 sequence: CASSPDRTTDTQYF. DNA of the CDR3: TGTGCCAGCAGCCCGGACAGGACCACAGATACGCAGTATTTT.

The chain has TRBV9 and TRBJ2-1; D gene unclear. V dropped 2 bases and J dropped 10 bases, with 16 bases sitting between them. Germline loops: CDR1 SGDLS, CDR2 YYNGEE. CDR3 size: 14 residues. The CDR3 DNA reads as TGTGCCAGCAGCGTCCACAGTATTTCAAAGGAGCAGTTCTTC. Its protein is CASSVHSISKEQFF.